This is a list of T cell receptor beta chains from one sample in a study of cytomegalovirus exposure and HLA in healthy donors. The data were produced by immunoSEQ multiplex PCR, yet TCRdb's version contains in-frame clones alone and is incomplete. The sample holds roughly 80,000 clones, 75% to 80% seen once. The specimen was PBMCs. These receptors came from a man aged 40-49 years in good health and CMV-seronegative. CDR3s include the opening cysteine and the closing phenylalanine or tryptophan. D genes are given only for firm matches. Clone size is not always given. Where it is, it says once, few, many or a class for expanded clones.

v_call: TRBV14
j_call: TRBJ2-4
d_call: .
clone_size: .
cdr3_nt: TGTGCCAGCAGTCCTAAGCCGGCCAAAAACATTCAGTACTTC
cdr3_aa: CASSPKPAKNIQYF

v_call: TRBV10-3
j_call: TRBJ2-1
d_call: TRBD1
clone_size: few
cdr3_nt: TGTGCCATCACAGGGGGCGCCTACAATGAGCAGTTCTTC
cdr3_aa: CAITGGAYNEQFF

v_call: TRBV15
j_call: TRBJ2-2
d_call: .
clone_size: .
cdr3_nt: TGTGCCACCAGCAGAGGAGGTACCGGGGAGCTGTTTTTT
cdr3_aa: CATSRGGTGELFF

v_call: TRBV7-8
j_call: TRBJ2-2
d_call: .
clone_size: .
cdr3_nt: TGTGCCAGTCCTCGAGGGAACACCGGGGAGCTGTTTTTT
cdr3_aa: CASPRGNTGELFF

v_call: TRBV5-1
j_call: TRBJ1-1
d_call: .
clone_size: .
cdr3_nt: TGCGCCAGCAGGTACGGGATCATAAAGAACACTGAAGCTTTCTTT
cdr3_aa: CASRYGIIKNTEAFF

v_call: TRBV18
j_call: TRBJ1-2
d_call: .
clone_size: .
cdr3_nt: TGTGCCAGCTCACCACCGTCGGAGTATGGCTACACCTTC
cdr3_aa: CASSPPSEYGYTF

v_call: TRBV14
j_call: TRBJ1-2
d_call: .
clone_size: .
cdr3_nt: TGTGCCAGCAGCCAAGCCCCCCCCAGGGTCTATGGCTACACCTTC
cdr3_aa: CASSQAPPRVYGYTF

v_call: TRBV30
j_call: TRBJ1-5
d_call: TRBD1
clone_size: once
cdr3_nt: TGTGCCTGGAGTTCCTCTCGGACAGGGGGGAGTCAGCCCCAGCATTTT
cdr3_aa: CAWSSSRTGGSQPQHF

v_call: TRBV19
j_call: TRBJ1-6
d_call: .
clone_size: .
cdr3_nt: TGTGCCAGTAGTATATTAACAGGAGATAATTCACCCCTCCACTTT
cdr3_aa: CASSILTGDNSPLHF

v_call: TRBV4-2
j_call: TRBJ2-7
d_call: .
clone_size: few
cdr3_nt: TGTGCCAGCAGCCAAGCCAGTGGACATTCCTACGAGCAGTACTTC
cdr3_aa: CASSQASGHSYEQYF

v_call: TRBV18
j_call: TRBJ2-1
d_call: TRBD2
clone_size: once
cdr3_nt: TGTGCCAGCTCATTTCCTAGCGGGGGGGCTGCAGAGCAGTTCTTC
cdr3_aa: CASSFPSGGAAEQFF

v_call: TRBV4-1
j_call: TRBJ1-6
d_call: .
clone_size: .
cdr3_nt: TGCGCCAGCAGCCCCGGGGGGGGGAGCTCCTATAATTCACCCCTCCACTTT
cdr3_aa: CASSPGGGSSYNSPLHF

v_call: TRBV10-3
j_call: TRBJ1-1
d_call: TRBD1
clone_size: .
cdr3_nt: TGTGCCATCAGTGGGATGACAGGGGAGGTCACTGAAGCTTTCTTT
cdr3_aa: CAISGMTGEVTEAFF

v_call: TRBV9
j_call: TRBJ2-5
d_call: .
clone_size: once
cdr3_nt: TGTGCCAGCAGCGTAGGGACTTACCAAGAGACCCAGTACTTC
cdr3_aa: CASSVGTYQETQYF

v_call: TRBV28
j_call: TRBJ2-7
d_call: .
clone_size: .
cdr3_nt: TGTGCCAGCCAAGGACACCTCAGCTCCTACGAGCAGTACTTC
cdr3_aa: CASQGHLSSYEQYF

v_call: TRBV10-2
j_call: TRBJ2-2
d_call: .
clone_size: once
cdr3_nt: TGCGCCCGCATCCCCCAACTAGCTGGGATTTCCGGGGAGCTGTTTTTT
cdr3_aa: CARIPQLAGISGELFF

v_call: TRBV6-5
j_call: TRBJ1-4
d_call: TRBD1
clone_size: .
cdr3_nt: TGTGCCAGCAGCCGACAGGGTAGGAATGAAAAACTGTTTTTT
cdr3_aa: CASSRQGRNEKLFF

v_call: TRBV19
j_call: TRBJ2-3
d_call: .
clone_size: .
cdr3_nt: TGTGCCAGTAACAAGGGGGATAGCACAGATACGCAGTATTTT
cdr3_aa: CASNKGDSTDTQYF

v_call: TRBV7-3
j_call: TRBJ1-2
d_call: .
clone_size: .
cdr3_nt: TGTGCCAGCAGCTTATCACAGAACTATGGCTACACCTTC
cdr3_aa: CASSLSQNYGYTF

v_call: TRBV4-2
j_call: TRBJ1-1
d_call: TRBD1
clone_size: many
cdr3_nt: TGTGCCAGCAGCCAACAGACAGGGGGTTCGAGGAACACTGAAGCTTTCTTT
cdr3_aa: CASSQQTGGSRNTEAFF

v_call: TRBV7-9
j_call: TRBJ1-1
d_call: TRBD1
clone_size: once
cdr3_nt: TGTGCCAGCAGCGCCCGACAGGGGGGCACTGAAGCTTTCTTT
cdr3_aa: CASSARQGGTEAFF